This T cell receptor beta chain originates from a study of CD8+ T cells in alopecia areata. J lost 1 base, V lost 1 base, and 7 bases had no gene match. Germline V gene data show CDR1 as SGHTA and CDR2 as FQGNSA. The CDR3 extends over 17 amino acids. As to treatment: oral pan-JAK inhibitor, 5-10 mg twice daily. Reverse transcribed after extraction, RNA yielded cDNA as the sequencing template. Clones were sequenced by immunoSEQ multiplex PCR, and TCRdb holds only the in-frame ones, with some missing. The sample contains some 96,000 clones, 60% to 75% of which appear only once. This clone appeared a few times.

This clonotype was obtained from a human donor with alopecia areata. Source: CD8+ T cells sorted from blood, taken at week 4, from a patient treated with tofacitinib. This chain uses TRBV7-2 with TRBJ2-5; 9 bases align to TRBD2. The CDR3 nucleotides are TGTGCCAGCAGCTTAGTTCCTAGCGGGGACCTCCAAGAGACCCAGTACTTC. This sequence encodes CASSLVPSGDLQETQYF.